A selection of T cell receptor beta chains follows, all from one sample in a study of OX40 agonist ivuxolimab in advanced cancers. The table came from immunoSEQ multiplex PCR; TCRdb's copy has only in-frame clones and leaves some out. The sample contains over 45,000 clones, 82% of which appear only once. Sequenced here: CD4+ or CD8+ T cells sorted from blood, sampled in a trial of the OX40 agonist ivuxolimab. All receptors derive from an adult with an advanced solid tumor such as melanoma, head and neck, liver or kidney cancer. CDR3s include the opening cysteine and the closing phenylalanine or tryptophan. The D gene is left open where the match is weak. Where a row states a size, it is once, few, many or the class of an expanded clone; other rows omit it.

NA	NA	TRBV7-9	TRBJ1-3	CASSLGSSGNTIYF	TGTGCCAGCAGCTTAGGGAGCTCTGGAAACACCATATATTTT
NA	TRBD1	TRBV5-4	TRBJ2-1	CASSLPPTGGNNEQFF	TGTGCCAGCAGCTTACCCCCAACAGGGGGGAACAATGAGCAGTTCTTC
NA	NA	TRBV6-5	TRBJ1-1	CASSWSTEAFF	TGTGCCAGCAGTTGGAGCACTGAAGCTTTCTTT
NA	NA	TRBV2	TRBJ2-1	CASSTSAYNEQFF	TGTGCCAGCAGTACATCGGCCTACAATGAGCAGTTCTTC
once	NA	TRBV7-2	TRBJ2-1	CASSLALAGLYNEQFF	TGTGCCAGCAGCTTAGCGCTTGCAGGTCTCTACAATGAGCAGTTCTTC
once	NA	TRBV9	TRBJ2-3	CASSSQGTDTQYF	TGTGCCAGCAGCTCTCAGGGGACAGATACGCAGTATTTT
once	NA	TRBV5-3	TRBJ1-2	CARSLWVPFYGYTF	TGTGCCAGAAGCTTGTGGGTCCCGTTCTATGGCTACACCTTC
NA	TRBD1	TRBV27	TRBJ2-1	CASLTGTGFHNEQFF	TGTGCCAGCCTGACCGGGACAGGGTTCCACAATGAGCAGTTCTTC
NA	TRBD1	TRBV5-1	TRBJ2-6	CASSLTTGTAGANVLTF	TGCGCCAGCAGCTTGACCACCGGGACAGCTGGGGCCAACGTCCTGACTTTC
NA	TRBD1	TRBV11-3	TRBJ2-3	CASSPGQGQADTQYF	TGTGCCAGCAGCCCAGGACAGGGTCAAGCAGATACGCAGTATTTT
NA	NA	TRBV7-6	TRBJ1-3	CASSLGGSGNTIYF	TGTGCCAGCAGCTTAGGGGGATCTGGAAACACCATATATTTT
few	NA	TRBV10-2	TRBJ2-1	CASSEIGRAHNEQFF	TGCGCCAGCAGTGAGATAGGTAGGGCTCACAATGAGCAGTTCTTC
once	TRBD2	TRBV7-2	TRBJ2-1	CASSLGGLGNEQFF	TGTGCCAGCAGCTTAGGTGGACTAGGCAATGAGCAGTTCTTC
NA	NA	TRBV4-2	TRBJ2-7	CASSQDGGAGYEQYF	TGTGCCAGCAGCCAAGATGGGGGAGCGGGCTACGAGCAGTACTTC
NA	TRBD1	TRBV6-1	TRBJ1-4	CASSDPGQGLTNEKLFF	TGTGCCAGCAGTGACCCTGGACAGGGGCTAACTAATGAAAAACTGTTTTTT
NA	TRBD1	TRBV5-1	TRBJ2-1	CASMGQGYNEQFF	TGCGCCAGCATGGGACAGGGGTACAATGAGCAGTTCTTC
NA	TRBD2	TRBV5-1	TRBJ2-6	CASSLVAGSGANVLTF	TGCGCCAGCAGCTTAGTAGCGGGAAGTGGGGCCAACGTCCTGACTTTC
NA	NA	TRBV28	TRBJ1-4	CASSLYGSGTLGANEKLFF	TGTGCCAGCAGTTTATACGGATCGGGGACACTGGGAGCTAATGAAAAACTGTTTTTT
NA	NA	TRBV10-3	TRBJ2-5	CAVGVFQETQYF	TGTGCCGTCGGAGTCTTTCAAGAGACCCAGTACTTC
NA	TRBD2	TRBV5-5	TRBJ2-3	CASSSGGPSTDTQYF	TGTGCCAGCAGTTCGGGAGGGCCTAGCACAGATACGCAGTATTTT
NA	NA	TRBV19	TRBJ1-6	CASKGNSYNSPLHF	TGTGCCAGTAAGGGGAATTCCTATAATTCACCCCTCCACTTT
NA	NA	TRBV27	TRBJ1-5	CASSLMGGTQPQHF	TGTGCCAGCAGTTTAATGGGGGGGACTCAGCCCCAGCATTTT
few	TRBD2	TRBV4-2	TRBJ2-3	CASSRKRGLDTQYF	TGTGCCAGCAGCCGAAAGCGGGGTCTTGATACGCAGTATTTT
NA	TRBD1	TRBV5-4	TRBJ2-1	CASSSRSGTGGWNEQFF	TGTGCCAGCAGCTCCCGTTCCGGGACAGGGGGCTGGAATGAGCAGTTCTTC
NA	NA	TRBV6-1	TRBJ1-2	CASSEAGADHGYTF	TGTGCCAGCAGTGAAGCGGGGGCAGATCATGGCTACACCTTC
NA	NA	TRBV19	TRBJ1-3	CASSMGVHSGNTIYF	TGTGCCAGTAGTATGGGGGTACACTCTGGAAACACCATATATTTT
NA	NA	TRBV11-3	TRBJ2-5	CASSQGGELETQYF	TGTGCCAGCAGCCAAGGGGGTGAATTGGAGACCCAGTACTTC